This passage covers 26 T cell receptor beta chains from one sample sequenced in a study of spatial heterogeneity in lung cancer (dated 2019 in TCRdb). Their target antigens are unknown. What the study reported, not specific to this receptor: A correlation was observed between the number of expanded intratumoral alpha and beta TCRs and the tumor nonsynonymous mutation count.

The intended sense of this specimen's time point label: sample taken at primary tumor resection. Preparation of the library involved 5' RACE. For sequencing, a NextSeq 500 was employed. The public sequencing data were trimmed at Q25 with fastp and processed into clonotypes with MiXCR by TCRdb, which kept only in-frame beta chains. Identical CDR3 proteins give one entry, which carries the most common genes and DNA. In this sample the table shows thousands of distinct CDR3 sequences, around 12% of which occur a single time. Jointly, the top ten make up about 10% of the sample. The sample in question was lung tumor tissue, obtained at surgery. The receptors come from a male donor with early-stage non-small cell lung cancer.

This clonotype is classed as medium-sized. The chain links TRBV20-1 to TRBJ2-1, with 10 bases identical to TRBD2. CDR1 DFQATT and CDR2 SNEGSKA come from the germline V gene (reference sequence). The CDR3 spans 17 residues. The ends lost 3 bases at V and 3 bases at J; junction bases unmatched: 11. CDR3 bases: TGCAGTGCTAGCGGGCTAGCGGGAGTATCCCTCTACAATGAGCAGTTCTTC. It codes for CSASGLAGVSLYNEQFF.

This clonotype was found a few times. J is TRBJ1-2 and V is TRBV6-5, with unresolved D. V gave up 2 bases and J gave up 7 bases, with 11 bases separating them. Germline V gene sequence: CDR1 MNHEY, CDR2 SVGAGI. This CDR3 region has 13 residues. The CDR3 sequence is CASSYRRIGGYTF. CDR3 DNA: TGTGCCAGCAGTTACAGGAGGATTGGTGGCTACACCTTC.

This clonotype was seen at least ten times. V gene TRBV5-4 combines with J gene TRBJ2-2; 10 bases are shared with TRBD2. The CDR3 has 16 residues. V shed 2 bases and J 0 bases; nucleotides not matched to a gene: 1. Germline V gives CDR1 SGHNT, CDR2 YYREEE (reference sequence). CDR3 in DNA: TGTGCCAGCAGCTTAGCGGGAGGGACGAACACCGGGGAGCTGTTTTTT. Translation gives CASSLAGGTNTGELFF.

This clonotype was detected ten times or more. The V call is TRBV20-1, the J call TRBJ2-3; D remains unclear. Trimming removed 2 bases from V and 3 bases from J, with 6 bases in between. The CDR3 is made up of 12 amino acids. The germline gives CDR1 DFQATT, CDR2 SNEGSKA (reference sequence). CDR3 amino acids: CSARSGTDTQYF. CDR3 bases: TGCAGTGCTAGAAGTGGGACAGATACGCAGTATTTT.

This clonotype was seen repeatedly, ten times or more. V usage is TRBV6-2 or TRBV6-3 and J usage is TRBJ2-3; D possibly corresponds to TRBD2 (6 bases). Germline loops: CDR1 MNHEY, CDR2 SVGEGT. With 4 bases removed from V and 1 base from J, the gap between germline ends came to 12 bases. The CDR3 totals 15 residues. The CDR3 here is CASSSWEARTDTQYF. CDR3 in DNA: TGTGCCAGCAGTTCCTGGGAGGCCCGCACAGATACGCAGTATTTT.

Many counts were recorded for this clonotype. This chain links TRBV6-1 with TRBJ2-7, with 10 bases matching TRBD2. Looked up from germline, CDR1 is MNHNS and CDR2 is SASEGT. This CDR3 is built from 15 residues. The V gene end was trimmed by 6 bases and the J gene end by 0 bases; junction bases not matched to a gene: 5. The DNA of the CDR3 is TGTGCCAGCAGCCGCGGGACTAGCGTCTCCTACGAGCAGTACTTC. This translates into CASSRGTSVSYEQYF.

By its share, this clonotype is medium-sized. This sequence joins TRBV20-1 and TRBJ2-4; TRBD1 is a possible D gene (6 bases). The CDR3 length is 13 residues. V was shortened by 5 bases and J by 5 bases, with 13 bases between the two germline ends. Germline-derived CDR1 and CDR2 are DFQATT and SNEGSKA (reference sequence). DNA of the CDR3: TGCAGTGCTCGCAGGGGTACCGAAAACATTCAGTACTTC. Its translation is CSARRGTENIQYF.

By sample fraction, this clonotype is medium-sized. The chain joins TRBV27 to TRBJ2-3; tentatively, D is TRBD1 or TRBD2 (5 bases each). CDR1 is MNHEY and CDR2 is SMNVEV in the germline V gene (reference sequence). The CDR3 length is 17 residues. V lost 5 bases and J 4 bases, leaving 22 bases between the germline ends. In DNA, the CDR3 is TGTGCCAGCAGTCCCCATCCCGGGGCCCGAGGGGCAGATACGCAGTATTTT. Amino acid sequence: CASSPHPGARGADTQYF.

Only one count was recorded for this clonotype. The rearrangement uses TRBV28 and TRBJ2-7; D gene unclear. The length of the CDR3 is 12 residues. Germline CDR1 and CDR2: MDHEN and SYDVKM. V was clipped by 3 bases and J by 6 bases, with 9 bases between them. The CDR3 bases are TGTGCCAGCAGTTTGGGGATTTCCGAGCAGTACTTC. Residues: CASSLGISEQYF.

Concerning this clonotype itself: The DNA is left out, because the CDR3 cannot be placed on it with certainty; the CDR3 is given as TCRdb lists it. The genes are TRBV7-2 and TRBJ2-3; the DNA was not used to check the table's D call, TRBD2. Germline CDR1 reads SGHTA; CDR2 reads FQGNSA. The CDR3 has 19 amino acids, counting both end residues. The CDR3 spells CASSFYICSARVLGDTQYF.

At least ten counts were recorded for this clonotype. The chain combines TRBV6-1 with TRBJ1-1; D remains ambiguous. The CDR3 totals 16 residues. Germline-derived CDR1 and CDR2 are MNHNS and SASEGT. With 2 bases removed from V and 0 bases from J, the gap between germline ends came to 13 bases. The CDR3 protein is CASSEYAGYMNTEAFF. Here the CDR3 DNA reads TGTGCCAGCAGTGAATACGCGGGTTACATGAACACTGAAGCTTTCTTT.

This clonotype counts as medium-sized. The chain uses TRBV5-4 and TRBJ2-5; 9 bases line up with TRBD2. The CDR3 is made up of 16 amino acids. Germline assignment: CDR1 SGHNT and CDR2 YYREEE (reference sequence). Losses at the gene ends were 2 bases for V and 14 bases for J; bases not matched to a gene: 19. This chain's CDR3 is CASSFQGPVGLAGLYF. The DNA for the CDR3 is TGTGCCAGCAGCTTCCAGGGGCCGGTCGGGCTAGCGGGACTCTACTTC.

This clonotype was counted ten times or more. The chain uses TRBV7-9 and TRBJ1-5; D unresolved. V gave up 5 bases and J gave up 5 bases, with 16 bases separating them. Germline CDR1 reads SEHNR; CDR2 reads FQNEAQ (reference sequence). The CDR3 extends over 15 amino acids. The CDR3 sequence: CASSITQAGDQPQHF. CDR3 DNA sequence: TGTGCCAGCAGCATTACTCAGGCCGGGGATCAGCCCCAGCATTTT.

The gene calls are TRBV2 and TRBJ2-7, with 14 bases fitting TRBD2. The germline gives CDR1 SNHLY, CDR2 FYNNEI. J was trimmed by 3 bases and V by 4 bases; bases with no gene match: 2. The CDR3 runs to 15 residues. The CDR3 here is CASSGLAGGHYEQYF. The DNA for the CDR3 is TGTGCCAGCAGTGGACTAGCGGGAGGGCACTACGAGCAGTACTTC.

In its sample, this clonotype ranks as medium-sized (0.01 to 0.1%). V usage is TRBV19 and J usage is TRBJ2-2, with D tentatively TRBD2 (6 bases). In germline, CDR1 is LNHDA, CDR2 SQIVND (reference sequence). Trimming stripped 5 bases from V and 7 bases from J, with 17 bases between. CDR3 length: 15 amino acids. In DNA, the CDR3 is TGTGCCAGTAGTCGCCCGGGGCGGGAACACGGGGAGCTGTTTTTT. Protein sequence: CASSRPGREHGELFF.

Comment on this clonotype: One junction end disagrees with the germline gene, perhaps due to a read error. J is TRBJ1-1 and V is TRBV5-1; no definite D call. CDR1 SGHRS and CDR2 YFSETQ come from the germline V gene. This CDR3 is built from 14 residues. The CDR3 region is CASSFGGWITEAFF. In nucleotides, the CDR3 is TGTGCCAGCAGCTTCGGAGGGTGGATCACTGAAGCTTTCTTT.

This clonotype was counted many times. This chain connects TRBV4-1 to TRBJ2-5, with D unresolved. V lost 3 bases and J lost 5, with 16 bases in between. Germline V CDR1 and CDR2: MGHRA, YSYEKL. This CDR3 region has 15 residues. As DNA, the CDR3 is TGCGCCAGCAGCCAGTTCCCCGACGGGCGCGAGACCCAGTACTTC. It codes for CASSQFPDGRETQYF.

This clonotype was recorded many times. The rearrangement joins TRBV7-8 to TRBJ2-7; D is uncertain. Between the trimmed V and J ends, which lost 5 bases and 1 base, there was a span of 9 bases. The length of the CDR3 is 13 residues. Germline loops: CDR1 SGHVS, CDR2 FQNEAQ. The CDR3 protein is CASSPRASYEQYF. The DNA of the CDR3 is TGTGCCAGCAGCCCAAGGGCGTCCTACGAGCAGTACTTC. Combining the CDR3 with reference TRBV7-8 and TRBJ2-7 gives the whole variable domain GAGVSQSPRYKVAKRGQDVALRCDPISGHVSLFWYQQALGQGPEFLTYFQNEAQLDKSGLPSDRFFAERPEGSVSTLKIQRTQQEDSAVYLCASSPRASYEQYFGPGTRLTVT.

This clonotype was observed at least ten times. The gene calls are TRBV7-2 and TRBJ1-6; D possibly corresponds to TRBD1 (5 bases). From germline, CDR1 is SGHTA and CDR2 FQGNSA. V was clipped by 5 bases and J by 7 bases, with 9 bases between them. This CDR3 region has 13 residues. The CDR3 region is CASSPRGNSPLHF. In DNA form, the CDR3 reads TGTGCCAGCAGCCCCCGGGGGAATTCACCCCTCCACTTT.

Within the sample, this clonotype is large. J is TRBJ1-4 and V is TRBV19, with D perhaps matching TRBD1 (6 bases). This CDR3 has 13 residues. CDR1 and CDR2 from the germline V gene are LNHDA and SQIVND (reference sequence). Trimming pared 3 bases from V and 16 bases from J, leaving 18 bases between. The CDR3 DNA reads as TGTGCCAGTAGTATTATCGGGGGCAGCCTGCGGTTTTTT. It yields the protein CASSIIGGSLRFF.

This chain links TRBV29-1 with TRBJ1-1; D not resolved. The CDR3 contains 12 residues. V dropped 6 bases and J dropped 1 base, with 9 bases sitting between them. Germline loops: CDR1 SQVTM, CDR2 ANQGSEA. The CDR3 here is CSVRRENTEAFF. Written as DNA, the CDR3 is TGCAGCGTACGACGGGAGAACACTGAAGCTTTCTTT. Full variable domain (missing parts from reference TRBV29-1 and TRBJ1-1): SAVISQKPSRDICQRGTSLTIQCQVDSQVTMMFWYRQQPGQSLTLIATANQGSEATYESGFVIDKFPISRPNLTFSTLTVSNMSPEDSSIYLCSVRRENTEAFFGQGTRLTVV.

CDR3 DNA: TGTGCCAGCACCCCCTCTGGCAGGGCGGGGTATGGCTACACCTTC. Amino acid sequence: CASTPSGRAGYGYTF. The rearrangement joins TRBV2 to TRBJ1-2, with D tentatively TRBD1 (5 bases). Germline CDR1 and CDR2: SNHLY and FYNNEI. The ends were cut back, 7 bases at V and 5 bases at J, with 20 bases in the middle. The CDR3 is made up of 15 amino acids.

This clonotype was counted at least ten times. This chain links TRBV20-1 with TRBJ2-3; TRBD2 matches 9 bases. The junction had 9 bases not matched to a gene; V was cut back by 5 bases and J by 6 bases. The CDR3 length is 14 residues. Germline V CDR1 and CDR2: DFQATT, SNEGSKA (reference sequence). CDR3 region: CSADVSGRYDTQYF. The CDR3 DNA is TGCAGTGCTGATGTCAGCGGGAGGTACGATACGCAGTATTTT.

In its sample, this clonotype is medium-sized (0.01 to 0.1%). The chain recombines TRBV11-2 with TRBJ2-1; 7 bases line up with TRBD2. The germline CDR1 and CDR2 sequences are SGHAT and FQNNGV. The trim removed 3 bases at V and 1 base at J, leaving 21 bases unmatched. The CDR3 has 21 amino acids. CDR3 protein: CASSFQLAAAGGPSSYNEQFF. The CDR3 region has the DNA TGTGCCAGCAGCTTCCAGCTAGCGGCAGCAGGAGGTCCGTCATCCTACAATGAGCAGTTCTTC.

This clonotype appeared many times. The J gene is TRBJ1-4, the V gene TRBV7-2, with D tentatively TRBD1 (5 bases). Trimming left V 4 bases short and J 8 bases short, with 14 bases between. The CDR3 runs 14 residues. Germline CDR1 is SGHTA and CDR2 is FQGNSA. The CDR3 DNA sequence: TGTGCCAGCAGCTCCGAGGCAGGGTGGGAAAAACTGTTTTTT. This gives the protein CASSSEAGWEKLFF.

At least ten counts were recorded for this clonotype. The chain employs TRBV20-1 and TRBJ2-5; D not resolved. V lost 1 base, J lost 6 bases, and 12 bases lay in between. The CDR3 has 13 amino acids. Germline V gene sequence: CDR1 DFQATT, CDR2 SNEGSKA (reference sequence). The CDR3 DNA reads TGCAGTGCTAGAGGTGTAGGCCCGAAGACCCAGTACTTC. This translates into CSARGVGPKTQYF.